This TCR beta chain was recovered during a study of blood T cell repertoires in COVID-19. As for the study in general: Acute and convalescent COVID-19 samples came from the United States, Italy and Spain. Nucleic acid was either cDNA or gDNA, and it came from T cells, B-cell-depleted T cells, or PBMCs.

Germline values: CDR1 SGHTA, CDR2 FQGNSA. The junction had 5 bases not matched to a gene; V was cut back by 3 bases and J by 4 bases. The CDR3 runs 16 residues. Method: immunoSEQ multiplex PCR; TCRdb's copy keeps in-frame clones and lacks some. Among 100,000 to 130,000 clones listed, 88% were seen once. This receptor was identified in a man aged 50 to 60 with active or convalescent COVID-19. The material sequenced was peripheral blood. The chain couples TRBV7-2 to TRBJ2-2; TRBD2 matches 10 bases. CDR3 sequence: CASSFSASGSTGELFF. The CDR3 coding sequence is TGTGCCAGCAGCTTTTCGGCTAGCGGGAGCACCGGGGAGCTGTTTTTT.